The TCR beta chain under discussion was sequenced for a study of cytomegalovirus exposure and HLA in healthy donors. Findings and limits, study-wide: TCR beta sequences reportedly predicted most subjects' HLA-A and HLA-B alleles accurately. What was likely a sequencing artifact was a cluster of highly shared sequence variants.

Germline-derived CDR1 and CDR2 are LNHDA and SQIVND (reference sequence). The V and J ends lost 6 bases and 1 base respectively, with 12 bases between them. This CDR3 is 15 amino acids long. The PCR was carried out with 60 Vbeta primers and 13 Jbeta primers. This table comes from immunoSEQ multiplex PCR, and its TCRdb copy is limited to in-frame clones, with some not included. The table shows 120,000 to 150,000 clones, with around 75% occurring only once. Points on this clone: The antigen is undetermined.

This TCR came from a woman in her 30s in good health and CMV-seronegative. The sequencing sample was made of PBMCs. The rearrangement joins TRBV19 to TRBJ2-2; the D gene is possibly TRBD1 (6 bases). The CDR3 here is CASRIRGLNTGELFF. In DNA form, the CDR3 reads TGTGCCAGTAGGATCAGGGGATTGAACACCGGGGAGCTGTTTTTT.